This T cell receptor (beta chain) derives from a study of T cells in Graves' hyperthyroidism and ophthalmopathy. CDR1 is MNHNS and CDR2 is SASEGT in the germline V gene. CDR3 length: 13 amino acids. The junction had 5 bases not matched to a gene; V was cut back by 8 bases and J by 2 bases. Ten or more counts support this clonotype. Amplification of TCR beta CDR3 regions used RNA as the template. The TCR CDR3 was amplified in a first-round RT-PCR using the HTBI primer set. In TCRdb, the multiplex PCR reads were re-called with MiXCR into one record per CDR3 protein. The sample contains about 560,000 distinct CDR3 sequences, roughly 15% of which appear only once.

This receptor was obtained from a woman aged 40 to 55 with Graves' hyperthyroidism. The sequencing input was blood. The chain combines TRBV6-1 with TRBJ2-7, with TRBD1 matching 8 bases. CDR3 sequence (DNA): TGTGCCAGCGGGGACAGGCGGACCTACGAGCAGTACTTC. Amino acid sequence: CASGDRRTYEQYF.